Sequencing of this T cell receptor beta chain was carried out in a study of blood T cells in healthy people across ages. The junction had 18 bases not matched to a gene; V was cut back by 5 bases and J by 5 bases. This CDR3 spans 18 amino acids. Germline-derived CDR1 and CDR2 are SEHNR and FQNEAQ (reference sequence). For the second PCR, which ran for roughly 6 to 11 cycles, a sample-barcoded 5' primer and a J-beta primer mix were used. Through a template-switch adaptor with 12 random nucleotides, each cDNA molecule received a tag. TCRdb recomputed calls from the 5' RACE reads with MiXCR, one row per CDR3 protein. The profile covers approximately 800,000 distinct CDR3 sequences, with more than 50% appearing a single time and around a quarter taken by the ten largest.

Sequences were obtained from blood. The chain couples TRBV7-9 to TRBJ2-1, with 7 bases aligning to TRBD1. The TCR comes from a middle-aged man in good health. CDR3 DNA: TGTGCCAGCAGCCTTGCTTCACTACAGGGACAGTGGAACAATGAGCAGTTCTTC. It encodes CASSLASLQGQWNNEQFF.